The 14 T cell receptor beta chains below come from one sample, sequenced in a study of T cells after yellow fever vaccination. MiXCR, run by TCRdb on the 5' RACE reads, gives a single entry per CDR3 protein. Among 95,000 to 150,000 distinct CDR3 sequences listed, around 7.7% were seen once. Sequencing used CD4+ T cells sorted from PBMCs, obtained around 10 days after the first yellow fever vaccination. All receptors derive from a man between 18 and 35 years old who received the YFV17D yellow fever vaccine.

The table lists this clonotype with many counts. As DNA, the CDR3 is TGTGCCAGCAGTGAAAGGTCAGGCACGCAGTATTTT. Translation: CASSERSGTQYF. The chain uses TRBV6-1 and TRBJ2-3; D remains unclear. The germline V and J ends were trimmed by 2 bases and 9 bases, with 9 bases remaining between them. This CDR3 has 12 amino acids. Germline assignment: CDR1 MNHNS and CDR2 SASEGT.

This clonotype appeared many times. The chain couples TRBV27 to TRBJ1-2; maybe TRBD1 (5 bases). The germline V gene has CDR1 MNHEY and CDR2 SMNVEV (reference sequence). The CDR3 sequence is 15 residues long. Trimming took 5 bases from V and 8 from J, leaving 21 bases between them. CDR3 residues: CASSLVPDSAWGYTF. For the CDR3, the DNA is TGTGCCAGCAGTCTGGTCCCCGACAGTGCCTGGGGCTACACCTTC.

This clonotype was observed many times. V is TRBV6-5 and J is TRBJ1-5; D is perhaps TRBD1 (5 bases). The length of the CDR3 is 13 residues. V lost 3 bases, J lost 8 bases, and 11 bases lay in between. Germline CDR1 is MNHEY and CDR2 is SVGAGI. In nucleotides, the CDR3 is TGTGCCAGCAGTTATCACCGAGGGGAGCCCCAGCATTTT. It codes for CASSYHRGEPQHF.

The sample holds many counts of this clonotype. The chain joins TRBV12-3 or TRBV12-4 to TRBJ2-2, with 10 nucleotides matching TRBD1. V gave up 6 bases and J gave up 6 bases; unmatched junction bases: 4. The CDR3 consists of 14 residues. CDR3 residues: CASRGTGAAGELFF. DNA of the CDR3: TGTGCCAGCAGGGGGACAGGGGCGGCCGGGGAGCTGTTTTTT.

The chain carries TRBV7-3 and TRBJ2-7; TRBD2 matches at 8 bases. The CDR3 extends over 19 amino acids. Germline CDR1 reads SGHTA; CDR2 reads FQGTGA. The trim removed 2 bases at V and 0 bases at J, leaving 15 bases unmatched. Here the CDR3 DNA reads TGTGCCAGCAGCTTATCTCCCGTCCCCGCCGCGGGGGGCTCCTACGAGCAGTACTTC. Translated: CASSLSPVPAAGGSYEQYF.

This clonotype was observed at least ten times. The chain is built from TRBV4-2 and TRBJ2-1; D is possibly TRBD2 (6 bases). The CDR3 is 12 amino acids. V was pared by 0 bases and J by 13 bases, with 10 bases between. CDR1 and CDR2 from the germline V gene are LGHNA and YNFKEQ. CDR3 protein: CASSQERGLQFF. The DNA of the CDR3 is TGTGCCAGCAGCCAAGAAAGGGGACTTCAGTTCTTC.

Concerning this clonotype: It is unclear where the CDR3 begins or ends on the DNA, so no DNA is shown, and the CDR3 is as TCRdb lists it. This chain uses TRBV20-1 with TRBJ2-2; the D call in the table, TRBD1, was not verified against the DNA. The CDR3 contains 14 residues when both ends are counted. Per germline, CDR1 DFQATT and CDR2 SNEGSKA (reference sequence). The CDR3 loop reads CSSGQGPGTGELFF.

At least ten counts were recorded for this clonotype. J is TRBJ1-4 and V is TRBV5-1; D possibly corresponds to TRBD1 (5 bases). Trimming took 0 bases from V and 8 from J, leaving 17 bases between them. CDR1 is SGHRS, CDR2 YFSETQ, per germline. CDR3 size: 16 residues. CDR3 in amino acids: CASSLAEGKVGEKLFF. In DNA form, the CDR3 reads TGCGCCAGCAGCTTGGCCGAGGGGAAGGTCGGCGAAAAACTGTTTTTT.

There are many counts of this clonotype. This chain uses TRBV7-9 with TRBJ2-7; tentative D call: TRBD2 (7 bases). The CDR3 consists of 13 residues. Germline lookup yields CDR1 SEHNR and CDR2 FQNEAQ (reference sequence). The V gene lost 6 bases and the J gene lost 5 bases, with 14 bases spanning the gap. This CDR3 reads CASSEGGADEQYV. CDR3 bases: TGTGCCAGCAGTGAGGGGGGGGCTGACGAGCAGTACGTC.

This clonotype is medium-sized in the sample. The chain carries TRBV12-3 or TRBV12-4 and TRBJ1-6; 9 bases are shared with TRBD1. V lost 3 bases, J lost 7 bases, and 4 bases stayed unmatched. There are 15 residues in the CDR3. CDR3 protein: CASSFLGQGNSPLHF. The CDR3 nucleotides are TGTGCCAGCAGTTTTTTGGGACAGGGAAATTCACCCCTCCACTTT.

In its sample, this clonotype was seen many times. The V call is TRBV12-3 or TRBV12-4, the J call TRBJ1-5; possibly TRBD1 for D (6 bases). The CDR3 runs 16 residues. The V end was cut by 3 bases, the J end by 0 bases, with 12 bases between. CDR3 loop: CASSFLQGLSNQPQHF. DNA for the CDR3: TGTGCCAGCAGTTTTCTTCAGGGGCTTAGCAATCAGCCCCAGCATTTT.

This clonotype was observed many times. The CDR3 bases are TGTGCCAGCAGCTCCTACCCTATAGCGCGGGAGCAGTACTTC. The encoded protein is CASSSYPIAREQYF. The rearrangement uses TRBV7-2 and TRBJ2-7; perhaps TRBD2 as D (5 bases). The CDR3 is made up of 14 amino acids. CDR1 and CDR2 (germline): SGHTA, FQGNSA. With 4 bases removed from V and 7 bases from J, the gap between germline ends came to 17 bases.

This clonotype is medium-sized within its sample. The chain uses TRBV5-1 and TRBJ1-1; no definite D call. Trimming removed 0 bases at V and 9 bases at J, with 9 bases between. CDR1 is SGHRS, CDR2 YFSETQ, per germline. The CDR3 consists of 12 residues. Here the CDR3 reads CASSLEGPQAFF. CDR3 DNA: TGCGCCAGCAGCTTGGAAGGACCCCAAGCTTTCTTT.

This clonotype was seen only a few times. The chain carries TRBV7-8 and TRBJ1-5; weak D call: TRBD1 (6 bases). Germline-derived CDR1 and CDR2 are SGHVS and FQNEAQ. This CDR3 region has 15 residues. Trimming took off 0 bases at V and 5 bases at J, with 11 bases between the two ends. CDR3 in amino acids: CASSLAWTEDQPQHF. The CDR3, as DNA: TGTGCCAGCAGCTTAGCCTGGACAGAGGATCAGCCCCAGCATTTT.